This T cell receptor (beta chain) is drawn from a study of OX40 agonist ivuxolimab in advanced cancers. Study-wide context: Partial responses occurred in Three dose-escalation patients, one with hepatocellular carcinoma and two with cutaneous melanoma.

Findings of the study overall: Clonal expansion by week 6 occurred in CD4+ and CD8+ blood T cells (at 0.1 to 3.0 mg/kg). Some of the lowest clonal expansion was seen in partial responders at 0.1-3.0 mg/kg.

Notes on this clone: Its matching antigen is unknown.

Patients were excluded for autoimmune disease history or systemic immunosuppression. Sequencing used immunoSEQ multiplex PCR; TCRdb keeps in-frame clones, though not all of them. The sample carries about 70,000 clones, almost 90% recorded once. V was trimmed by 4 bases and J by 7 bases, leaving 14 bases between them. Germline CDR1 is SGHTA and CDR2 is FQGNSA. CDR3 length: 13 residues. The sample in question was CD4+ or CD8+ T cells sorted from blood, obtained in a trial of the OX40 agonist ivuxolimab. This sequence originates from an adult with an advanced solid tumor such as melanoma, head and neck, liver or kidney cancer. The V gene is TRBV7-2, the J gene TRBJ2-7; no clear D. The CDR3 here is CASSSLLLREQYF. In nucleotides, the CDR3 is TGTGCCAGCAGCTCCCTTCTTCTTCGGGAGCAGTACTTC.